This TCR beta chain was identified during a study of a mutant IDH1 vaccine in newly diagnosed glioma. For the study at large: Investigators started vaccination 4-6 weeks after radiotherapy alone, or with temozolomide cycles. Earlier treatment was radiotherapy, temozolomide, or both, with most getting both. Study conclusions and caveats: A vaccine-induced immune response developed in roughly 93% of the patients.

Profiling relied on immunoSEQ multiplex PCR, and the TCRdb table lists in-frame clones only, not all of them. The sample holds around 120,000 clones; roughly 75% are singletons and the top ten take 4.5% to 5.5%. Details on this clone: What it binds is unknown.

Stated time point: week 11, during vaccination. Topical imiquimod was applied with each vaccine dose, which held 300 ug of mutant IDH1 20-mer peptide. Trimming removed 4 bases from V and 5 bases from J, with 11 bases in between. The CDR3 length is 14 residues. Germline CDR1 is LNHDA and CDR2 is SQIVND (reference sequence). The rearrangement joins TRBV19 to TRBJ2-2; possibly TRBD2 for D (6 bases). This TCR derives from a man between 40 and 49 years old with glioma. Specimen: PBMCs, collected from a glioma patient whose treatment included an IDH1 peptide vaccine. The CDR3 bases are TGTGCCAGTAGTACCCTCGGAGGGACCGGGGAGCTGTTTTTT. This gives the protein CASSTLGGTGELFF.